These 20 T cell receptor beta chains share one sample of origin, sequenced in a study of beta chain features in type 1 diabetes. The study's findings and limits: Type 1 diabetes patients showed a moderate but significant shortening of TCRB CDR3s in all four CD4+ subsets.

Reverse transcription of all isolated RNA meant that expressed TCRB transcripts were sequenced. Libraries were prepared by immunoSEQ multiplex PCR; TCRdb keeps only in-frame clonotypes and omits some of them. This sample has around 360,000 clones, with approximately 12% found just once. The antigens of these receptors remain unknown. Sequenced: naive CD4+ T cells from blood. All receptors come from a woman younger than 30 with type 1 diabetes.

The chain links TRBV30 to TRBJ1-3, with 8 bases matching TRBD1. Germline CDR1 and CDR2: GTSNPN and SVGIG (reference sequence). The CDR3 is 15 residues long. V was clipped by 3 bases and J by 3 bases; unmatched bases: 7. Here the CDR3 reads CAWSYGQGVGNTIYF. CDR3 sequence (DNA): TGTGCCTGGAGCTACGGACAGGGAGTTGGAAACACCATATATTTT.

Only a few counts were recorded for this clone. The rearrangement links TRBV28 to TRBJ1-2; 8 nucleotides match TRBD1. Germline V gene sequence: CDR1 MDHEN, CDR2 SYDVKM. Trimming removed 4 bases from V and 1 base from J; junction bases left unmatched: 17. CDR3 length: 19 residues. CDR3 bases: TGTGCCAGCAGTTCCCCGACCCTGACAGGGGAAGGAGATAACTATGGCTACACCTTC. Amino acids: CASSSPTLTGEGDNYGYTF.

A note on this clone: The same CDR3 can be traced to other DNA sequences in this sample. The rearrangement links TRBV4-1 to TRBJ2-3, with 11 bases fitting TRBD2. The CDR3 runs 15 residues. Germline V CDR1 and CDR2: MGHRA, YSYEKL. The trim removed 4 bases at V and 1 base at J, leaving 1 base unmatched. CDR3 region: CASSRGLAGTDTQYF. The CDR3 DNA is TGCGCCAGCAGCCGGGGACTAGCGGGCACAGATACGCAGTATTTT.

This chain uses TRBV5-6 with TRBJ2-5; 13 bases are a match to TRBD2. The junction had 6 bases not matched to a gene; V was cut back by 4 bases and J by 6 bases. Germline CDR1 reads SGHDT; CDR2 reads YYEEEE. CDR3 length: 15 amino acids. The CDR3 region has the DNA TGTGCCAGCAGCCCCGGGACTAGCGGGGCGAAGACCCAGTACTTC. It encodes CASSPGTSGAKTQYF.

The CDR3 sequence: CASILGTGGGGYTF. The CDR3 DNA reads as TGTGCCAGCATACTGGGGACAGGGGGCGGAGGCTACACCTTC. This rearrangement joins TRBV2 to TRBJ1-2; the match to TRBD1 covers 12 bases. Trimming removed 7 bases from V and 8 bases from J; junction bases left unmatched: 8. The CDR3 is 14 residues long. The germline CDR1 and CDR2 sequences are SNHLY and FYNNEI.

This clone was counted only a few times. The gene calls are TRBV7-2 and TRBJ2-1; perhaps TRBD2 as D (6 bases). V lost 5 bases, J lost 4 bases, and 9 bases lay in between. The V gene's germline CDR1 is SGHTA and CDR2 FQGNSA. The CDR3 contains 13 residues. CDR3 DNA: TGTGCCAGCAGCGAAGGAGGGTACAATGAGCAGTTCTTC. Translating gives CASSEGGYNEQFF.

The CDR3 loop reads CASSLGGQAGANVLTF. The CDR3 DNA sequence: TGTGCCAGCAGCTTAGGGGGACAGGCTGGGGCCAACGTCCTGACTTTC. This chain uses TRBV5-4 with TRBJ2-6; 8 nucleotides match TRBD1. Germline trimming cut 2 bases from V and 2 bases from J; bases unmatched to any gene: 3. In germline, CDR1 is SGHNT, CDR2 YYREEE (reference sequence). This CDR3 is built from 16 residues.

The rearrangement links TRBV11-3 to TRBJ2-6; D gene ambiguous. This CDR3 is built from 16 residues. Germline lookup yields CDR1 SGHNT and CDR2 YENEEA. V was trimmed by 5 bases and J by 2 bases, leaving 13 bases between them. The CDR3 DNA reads TGTGCCAGCAGCCCCCCCTTCCGCGCTGGGGCCAACGTCCTGACTTTC. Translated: CASSPPFRAGANVLTF.

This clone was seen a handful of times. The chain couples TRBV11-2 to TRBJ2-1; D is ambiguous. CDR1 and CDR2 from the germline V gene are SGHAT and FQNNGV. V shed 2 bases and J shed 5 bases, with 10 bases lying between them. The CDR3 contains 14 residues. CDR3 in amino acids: CASSLLTVDNEQFF. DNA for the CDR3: TGTGCCAGCAGCTTACTCACGGTTGACAATGAGCAGTTCTTC.

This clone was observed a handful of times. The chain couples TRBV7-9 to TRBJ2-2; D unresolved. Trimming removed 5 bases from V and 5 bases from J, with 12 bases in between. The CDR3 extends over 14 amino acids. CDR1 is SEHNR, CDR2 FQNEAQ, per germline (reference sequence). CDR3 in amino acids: CASSPPAETGELFF. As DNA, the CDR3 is TGTGCCAGCAGCCCGCCGGCGGAAACCGGGGAGCTGTTTTTT.

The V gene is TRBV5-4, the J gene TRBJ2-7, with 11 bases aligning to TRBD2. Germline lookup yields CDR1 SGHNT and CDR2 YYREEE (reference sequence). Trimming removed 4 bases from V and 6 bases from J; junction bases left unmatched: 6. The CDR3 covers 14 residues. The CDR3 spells CASSVPGTSGEQYF. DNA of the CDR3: TGTGCCAGCAGCGTCCCAGGGACTAGCGGCGAGCAGTACTTC.

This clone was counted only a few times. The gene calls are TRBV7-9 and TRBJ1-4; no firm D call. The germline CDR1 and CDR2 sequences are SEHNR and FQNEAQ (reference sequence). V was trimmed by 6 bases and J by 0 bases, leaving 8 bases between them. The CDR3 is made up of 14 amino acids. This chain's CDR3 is CASSFSATNEKLFF. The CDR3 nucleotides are TGTGCCAGCAGTTTCTCGGCAACTAATGAAAAACTGTTTTTT. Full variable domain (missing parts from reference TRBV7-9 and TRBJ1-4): DTGVSQNPRHKITKRGQNVTFRCDPISEHNRLYWYRQTLGQGPEFLTYFQNEAQLEKSRLLSDRFSAERPKGSFSTLEIQRTEQGDSAMYLCASSFSATNEKLFFGSGTQLSVL.

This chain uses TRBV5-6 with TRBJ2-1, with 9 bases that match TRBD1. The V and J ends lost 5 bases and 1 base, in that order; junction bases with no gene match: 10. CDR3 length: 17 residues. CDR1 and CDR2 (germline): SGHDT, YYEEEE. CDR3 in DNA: TGTGCCAGCAGAAAAAAACAGGGGGCCCTATCCTACAATGAGCAGTTCTTC. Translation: CASRKKQGALSYNEQFF.

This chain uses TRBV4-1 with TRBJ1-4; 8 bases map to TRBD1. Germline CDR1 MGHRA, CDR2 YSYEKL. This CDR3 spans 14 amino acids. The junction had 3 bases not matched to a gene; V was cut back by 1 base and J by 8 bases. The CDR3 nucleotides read TGCGCCAGCAGCCAAGTTTGGACAGGGGAAAAACTGTTTTTT. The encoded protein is CASSQVWTGEKLFF.

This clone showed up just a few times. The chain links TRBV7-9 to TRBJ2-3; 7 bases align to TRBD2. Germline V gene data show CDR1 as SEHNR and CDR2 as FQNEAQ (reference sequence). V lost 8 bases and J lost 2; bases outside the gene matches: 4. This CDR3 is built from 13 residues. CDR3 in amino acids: CASQRGYTDTQYF. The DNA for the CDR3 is TGTGCCAGCCAGCGGGGTTACACAGATACGCAGTATTTT.

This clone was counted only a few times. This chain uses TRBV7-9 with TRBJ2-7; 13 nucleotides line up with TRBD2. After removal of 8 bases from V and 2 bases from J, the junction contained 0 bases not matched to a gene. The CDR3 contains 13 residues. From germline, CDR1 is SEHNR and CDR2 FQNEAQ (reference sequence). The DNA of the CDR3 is TGTGCCAGCGGACTAGCGGGAGCCTACGAGCAGTACTTC. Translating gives CASGLAGAYEQYF.

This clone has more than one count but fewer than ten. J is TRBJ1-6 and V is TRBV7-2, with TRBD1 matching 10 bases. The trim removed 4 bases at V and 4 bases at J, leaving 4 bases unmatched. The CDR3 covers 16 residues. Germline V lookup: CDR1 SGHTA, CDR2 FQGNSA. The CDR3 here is CASSSTDRGYNSPLHF. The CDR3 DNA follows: TGTGCCAGCAGCTCCACGGACAGGGGGTATAATTCACCCCTCCACTTT. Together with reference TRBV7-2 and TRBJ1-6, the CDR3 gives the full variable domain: GAGVSQSPSNKVTEKGKDVELRCDPISGHTALYWYRQSLGQGLEFLIYFQGNSAPDKSGLPSDRFSAERTGGSVSTLTIQRTQQEDSAVYLCASSSTDRGYNSPLHFGNGTRLTVT.

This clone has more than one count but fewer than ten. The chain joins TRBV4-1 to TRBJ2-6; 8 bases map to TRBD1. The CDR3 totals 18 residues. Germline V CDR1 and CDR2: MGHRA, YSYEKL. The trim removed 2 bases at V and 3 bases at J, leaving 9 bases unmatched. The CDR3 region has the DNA TGCGCCAGCAGCCAAACCGTGACAGGGGTTGGTGGGGCCAACGTCCTGACTTTC. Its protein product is CASSQTVTGVGGANVLTF.

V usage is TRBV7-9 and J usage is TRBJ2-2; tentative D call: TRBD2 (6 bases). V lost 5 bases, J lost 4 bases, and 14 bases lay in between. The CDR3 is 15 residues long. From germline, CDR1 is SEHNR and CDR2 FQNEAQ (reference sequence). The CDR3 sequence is CASSPEGRGTGELFF. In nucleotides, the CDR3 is TGTGCCAGCAGCCCGGAGGGTCGGGGCACCGGGGAGCTGTTTTTT.

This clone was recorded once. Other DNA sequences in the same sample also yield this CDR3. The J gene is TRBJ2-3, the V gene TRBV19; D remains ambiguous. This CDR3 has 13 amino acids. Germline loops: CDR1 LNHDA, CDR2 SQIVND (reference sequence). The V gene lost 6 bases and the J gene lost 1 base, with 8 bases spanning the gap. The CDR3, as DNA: TGTGCCAGTAGAAGAAGCGGCACAGATACGCAGTATTTT. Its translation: CASRRSGTDTQYF.